Listed below are T cell receptor beta chains from one sample, sequenced in a study of blood T cell repertoires in COVID-19. The assay was immunoSEQ multiplex PCR, and TCRdb's table has in-frame clones only and misses some. Here the sample spans roughly 41,000 clones, approximately 91% being singletons. The sample consisted of peripheral blood. Source of these receptors: a man aged 55 to 70 with active COVID-19. CDR3s include the opening cysteine and the closing phenylalanine or tryptophan. A D gene is named only where the DNA matches it firmly. Clone size appears in some rows only: once, few, many, or a class for an expanded clone.

>.|TRBJ2-7|TRBD2|TRBV5-3
CARSLSGKYYEQYF
TGTGCCAGAAGCTTGAGCGGGAAGTACTACGAGCAGTACTTC
>.|TRBJ2-5|.|TRBV4-2
CASSQGQEKETQYF
TGTGCCAGCAGCCAAGGGCAGGAAAAAGAGACCCAGTACTTC
>.|TRBJ1-6|.|TRBV30
CAWSGQGGSPLHF
TGTGCCTGGAGTGGCCAGGGTGGTTCACCCCTCCACTTT
>once|TRBJ2-1|TRBD2|TRBV20-1
CSASDPSGIGGEQFF
TGCAGTGCTAGTGATCCTAGCGGGATAGGAGGTGAGCAGTTCTTC
>.|TRBJ2-7|.|TRBV7-9
CASSLLAHEQYF
TGTGCCAGCAGCTTACTGGCCCACGAGCAGTACTTC
>few|TRBJ1-1|TRBD1|TRBV3-1/TRBV3-2
CASSQEDRWTEAFF
TGTGCCAGCAGCCAGGAGGACAGGTGGACTGAAGCTTTCTTT
>once|TRBJ2-7|TRBD1|TRBV10-3
CAISPGQGLYEQYF
TGTGCCATCAGTCCGGGACAGGGGCTCTACGAGCAGTACTTC
>.|TRBJ1-4|.|TRBV27
CASNTGQGRLNEKLFF
TGTGCCAGCAACACGGGACAAGGCCGACTTAATGAAAAACTGTTTTTT
>.|TRBJ2-3|.|TRBV4-2
CASSQEGESGFPDTQYF
TGTGCCAGCAGCCAAGAAGGGGAGAGCGGGTTCCCAGATACGCAGTATTTT
>once|TRBJ2-1|TRBD2|TRBV6-5
CASSYSTSGSDEQFF
TGTGCCAGCAGTTACTCGACTAGCGGGAGTGATGAGCAGTTCTTC
>.|TRBJ2-1|.|TRBV2
CASSEVDNNEQFF
TGTGCCAGCAGTGAAGTGGACAACAATGAGCAGTTCTTC
>.|TRBJ2-7|TRBD2|TRBV18
CASSTPKSPGLAGGEQYF
TGTGCCAGCTCCACTCCCAAATCCCCGGGACTAGCGGGAGGCGAGCAGTACTTC
>.|TRBJ1-1|.|TRBV27
CASRKTGNTEAFF
TGTGCCAGCAGGAAGACAGGGAACACTGAAGCTTTCTTT
>.|TRBJ1-1|.|TRBV6-6
CASSYSAGALNTEAFF
TGTGCCAGCAGTTACTCTGCGGGGGCCTTGAACACTGAAGCTTTCTTT
>.|TRBJ2-2|.|TRBV19
CASSSRDWDTGELFF
TGTGCCAGTAGCTCCCGGGACTGGGACACCGGGGAGCTGTTTTTT
>.|TRBJ1-2|.|TRBV5-1
CASRYPGNYGYTF
TGCGCCAGCAGATATCCAGGGAACTATGGCTACACCTTC
>.|TRBJ1-4|.|TRBV5-1
CASSLEDTKREKLFF
TGCGCCAGCAGCTTGGAAGATACAAAGAGGGAAAAACTGTTTTTT
>.|TRBJ1-2|TRBD1|TRBV6-1
CASSEGTGVDGYTF
TGTGCCAGCAGTGAGGGGACAGGGGTAGATGGCTACACCTTC
>.|TRBJ2-3|.|TRBV19
CASSQGRGGPTDTQYF
TGTGCCAGTAGCCAGGGACGAGGGGGTCCCACAGATACGCAGTATTTT
>.|TRBJ2-7|.|TRBV7-2
CASSLGSPLSYEQYF
TGTGCCAGCAGCTTAGGGAGCCCCCTATCCTACGAGCAGTACTTC
>once|TRBJ2-5|.|TRBV27
CASRTGYQETQYF
TGTGCCAGCAGGACGGGGTACCAAGAGACCCAGTACTTC
>.|TRBJ2-4|.|TRBV19
CVSGDLAKNIQYF
TGTGTAAGTGGAGACCTAGCCAAAAACATTCAGTACTTC
>.|TRBJ2-2|.|TRBV4-1
CASSHSNTGELFF
TGCGCCAGCAGCCACTCGAACACCGGGGAGCTGTTTTTT
>.|TRBJ1-4|.|TRBV2
CASTGQGNEKLFF
TGTGCCAGCACGGGCCAGGGTAATGAAAAACTGTTTTTT
>.|TRBJ2-7|TRBD2|TRBV4-2
CASSSGLAGSYEQYF
TGTGCCAGCAGCTCGGGACTAGCGGGCTCCTACGAGCAGTACTTC
>.|TRBJ2-1|TRBD2|TRBV4-3
CASSQDVVGGLYNEQFF
TGCGCCAGCAGCCAAGATGTTGTGGGAGGGCTCTACAATGAGCAGTTCTTC
>.|TRBJ2-2|TRBD2|TRBV18
CASSPPGGTSTGELFF
TGTGCCAGCTCCCCGCCTGGCGGGACTAGCACCGGGGAGCTGTTTTTT
>.|TRBJ2-5|.|TRBV24-1
CATSVGGETQYF
TGTGCCACCAGTGTTGGAGGCGAGACCCAGTACTTC